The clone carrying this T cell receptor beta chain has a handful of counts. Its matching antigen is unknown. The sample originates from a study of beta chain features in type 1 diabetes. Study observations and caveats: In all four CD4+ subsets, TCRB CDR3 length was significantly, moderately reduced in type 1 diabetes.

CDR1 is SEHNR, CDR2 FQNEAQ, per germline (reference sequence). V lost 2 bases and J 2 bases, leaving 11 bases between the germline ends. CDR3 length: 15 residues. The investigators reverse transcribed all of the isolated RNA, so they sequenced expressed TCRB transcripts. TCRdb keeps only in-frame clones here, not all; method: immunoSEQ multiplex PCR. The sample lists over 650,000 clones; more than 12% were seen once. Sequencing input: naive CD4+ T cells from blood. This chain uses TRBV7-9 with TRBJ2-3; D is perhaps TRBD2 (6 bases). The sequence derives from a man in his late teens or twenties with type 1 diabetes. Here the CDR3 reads CASSLIGLHTDTQYF. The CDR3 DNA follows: TGTGCCAGCAGCTTAATAGGACTACACACAGATACGCAGTATTTT.